This TCR beta chain was sequenced in a study of shared clonotypes between healthy human individuals. This CDR3 contains 13 residues. Germline loops: CDR1 SNHLY, CDR2 FYNNEI. V lost 8 bases to trimming and J lost 4 bases, with 12 bases between them. This clone was observed a few times. Some clones are missing from TCRdb's copy, which holds only in-frame ones; the method was immunoSEQ multiplex PCR. The sample contains some 490,000 clones, around 73% of which appear only once. The sequenced material came from PBMCs. The receptor comes from a woman in her thirties or forties in good health. Some clones in this sample may be carry-over from other donors' samples. The J gene is TRBJ1-5, the V gene TRBV2; D not resolved. CDR3 amino acids: CASGEAVNQPQHF. The CDR3 DNA reads as TGTGCCAGCGGCGAGGCAGTTAATCAGCCCCAGCATTTT.